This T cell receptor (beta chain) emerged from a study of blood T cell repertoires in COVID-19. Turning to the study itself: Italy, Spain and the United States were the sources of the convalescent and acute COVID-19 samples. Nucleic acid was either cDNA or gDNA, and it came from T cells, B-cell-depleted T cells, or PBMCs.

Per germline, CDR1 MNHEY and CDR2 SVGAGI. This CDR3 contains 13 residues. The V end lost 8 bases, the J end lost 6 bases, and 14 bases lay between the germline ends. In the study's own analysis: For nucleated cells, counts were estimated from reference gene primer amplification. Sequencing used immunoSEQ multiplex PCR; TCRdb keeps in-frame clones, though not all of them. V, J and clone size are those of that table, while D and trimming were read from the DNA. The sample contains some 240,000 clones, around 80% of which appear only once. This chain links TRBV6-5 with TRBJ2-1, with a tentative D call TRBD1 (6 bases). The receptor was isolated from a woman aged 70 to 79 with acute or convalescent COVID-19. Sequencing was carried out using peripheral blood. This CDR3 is CASRNRASNEQFF. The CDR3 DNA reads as TGTGCCAGCCGTAACAGGGCGAGCAATGAGCAGTTCTTC.